These 25 T cell receptor beta chains originate from one sample sequenced in a study of PD-1 blockade in classical Hodgkin lymphoma. Method: immunoSEQ multiplex PCR; TCRdb's copy keeps in-frame clones and lacks some. The repertoire holds about 40,000 clones, around 87% seen once, with about 9% in the top ten. Every patient had relapsed following autologous stem cell transplantation, and cohorts differed in brentuximab vedotin exposure. The sequenced sample was peripheral blood mononuclear cells (PBMCs), obtained at baseline. The receptors originated from a human donor with classical Hodgkin lymphoma.

The chain couples TRBV9 to TRBJ1-2; the D gene is possibly TRBD1 (5 bases). The V gene lost 3 bases and the J gene lost 6 bases, with 15 bases spanning the gap. Germline V gene data show CDR1 as SGDLS and CDR2 as YYNGEE. The CDR3 covers 14 residues. The CDR3 sequence is CASSAHGQRNGYTF. CDR3 DNA sequence: TGTGCCAGCAGCGCACACGGACAAAGAAATGGCTACACCTTC.

The V call is TRBV7-2, the J call TRBJ1-6; D unclear. This CDR3 has 15 residues. The V and J ends lost 1 base and 7 bases respectively, with 11 bases between them. CDR1 and CDR2 from the germline V gene are SGHTA and FQGNSA. CDR3 bases: TGTGCCAGCAGCTTAGATTTGAGAGGGAATTCACCCCTCCACTTT. Its translation: CASSLDLRGNSPLHF.

This chain links TRBV7-9 with TRBJ2-5; D is unresolved. Germline assignment: CDR1 SEHNR and CDR2 FQNEAQ (reference sequence). The CDR3 consists of 11 residues. Trimming removed 5 bases at V and 2 bases at J, with 3 bases between. CDR3 nucleotides: TGTGCCAGCAGCCCGCAAGAGACCCAGTACTTC. This gives the protein CASSPQETQYF.

The V gene is TRBV2, the J gene TRBJ1-1; 7 nucleotides line up with TRBD1. V lost 6 bases, J lost 3 bases, and 10 bases stayed unmatched. This CDR3 region has 15 residues. Germline V gene data show CDR1 as SNHLY and CDR2 as FYNNEI. CDR3 region: CASRGDRVLDTEAFF. CDR3 nucleotide sequence: TGTGCCAGCAGGGGAGACAGGGTGTTGGACACTGAAGCTTTCTTT.

V is TRBV5-1 and J is TRBJ1-4; no firm D call. Deletions cut 1 base from V and 0 bases from J, with 7 bases between. The CDR3 length is 15 residues. CDR1 is SGHRS and CDR2 is YFSETQ in the germline V gene. CDR3 in amino acids: CASSLTRATNEKLFF. The CDR3 DNA is TGCGCCAGCAGCTTGACAAGAGCAACTAATGAAAAACTGTTTTTT.

V is TRBV9 and J is TRBJ1-5; no definite D call. The CDR3 totals 13 residues. Germline-derived CDR1 and CDR2 are SGDLS and YYNGEE. The ends were cut back, 0 bases at V and 5 bases at J, with 6 bases in the middle. The CDR3: CASSVDGDQPQHF. DNA of the CDR3: TGTGCCAGCAGCGTAGACGGAGATCAGCCCCAGCATTTT.

This clone was found once. The chain employs TRBV4-2 and TRBJ2-6; D is unclear. V dropped 1 base and J dropped 0 bases, with 10 bases sitting between them. CDR1 and CDR2 from the germline V gene are LGHNA and YNFKEQ. The length of the CDR3 is 17 residues. The CDR3, as DNA: TGTGCCAGCAGCCAAGTTGAACCGAGCTCTGGGGCCAACGTCCTGACTTTC. Translating it yields CASSQVEPSSGANVLTF.

The V gene is TRBV2, the J gene TRBJ2-3; D unclear. Germline values: CDR1 SNHLY, CDR2 FYNNEI. V was pared by 2 bases and J by 2 bases, with 2 bases between. The CDR3 spans 12 residues. The DNA of the CDR3 is TGTGCCAGCAGTGAAATCACAGATACGCAGTATTTT. It encodes CASSEITDTQYF.

J is TRBJ2-5 and V is TRBV28; D is perhaps TRBD1 or TRBD2 (5 bases each). The germline V gene encodes CDR1 MDHEN and CDR2 SYDVKM. The length of the CDR3 is 13 residues. Trimming pared 5 bases from V and 5 bases from J, leaving 12 bases between. The chain's CDR3 is CASSPGWRETQYF. The CDR3 nucleotides are TGTGCCAGCAGTCCAGGGTGGAGGGAGACCCAGTACTTC.

The chain links TRBV7-6 to TRBJ2-1, with 8 nucleotides matching TRBD2. The CDR3 totals 16 residues. V shed 1 base and J 6 bases; nucleotides not matched to a gene: 8. CDR1 and CDR2 from the germline V gene are SGHVS and FNYEAQ. CDR3 region: CASSLGGLAGINEQFF. CDR3 DNA: TGTGCCAGCAGCTTAGGAGGCCTAGCGGGTATCAATGAGCAGTTCTTC.

The V and J genes are TRBV28 and TRBJ2-2; D may correspond to TRBD1 or TRBD2 (6 bases each). Germline lookup yields CDR1 MDHEN and CDR2 SYDVKM. This CDR3 contains 13 residues. The ends were cut back, 11 bases at V and 3 bases at J, with 13 bases in the middle. The CDR3 spells CALGGRYTGELFF. DNA of the CDR3: TGTGCCCTGGGGGGCAGGTACACCGGGGAGCTGTTTTTT. Combining the CDR3 with reference TRBV28 and TRBJ2-2 gives the whole variable domain DVKVTQSSRYLVKRTGEKVFLECVQDMDHENMFWYRQDPGLGLRLIYFSYDVKMKEKGDIPEGYSVSREKKERFSLILESASTNQTSMYLCALGGRYTGELFFGEGSRLTVL.

The rearrangement joins TRBV11-2 to TRBJ2-2; 15 positions match TRBD2. The CDR3 consists of 17 residues. CDR1 is SGHAT, CDR2 FQNNGV, per germline. V trimming: 5 bases; J trimming: 7 bases; junction bases outside the gene matches: 8. The CDR3 is CASSPGLAGGLIGELFF. For the CDR3, the DNA is TGTGCCAGCAGCCCCGGACTAGCGGGGGGGCTCATCGGGGAGCTGTTTTTT.

V and J are TRBV7-2 and TRBJ2-3; TRBD1 is a possible D gene (5 bases). Trimming cost V 8 bases and J 1 base, with 13 bases left between them. CDR3 length: 14 amino acids. The germline V gene has CDR1 SGHTA and CDR2 FQGNSA. CDR3 coding DNA: TGTGCCAGCGGGTGGGGCGAAGGCACAGATACGCAGTATTTT. Its protein product is CASGWGEGTDTQYF.

Comments on this clone: The junction departs from the called germline gene at one end, perhaps through a read error. The rearrangement joins TRBV19 to TRBJ1-3; 8 positions match TRBD1. The CDR3 is made up of 11 amino acids. CDR1 LNHDA and CDR2 SQIVND come from the germline V gene (reference sequence). CDR3 nucleotide sequence: TGTGCCAGTAGTATTGGACAGGGCTACTCTTTT. Encoded protein: CASSIGQGYSF.

V gene TRBV29-1 combines with J gene TRBJ2-1, with a possible D match to TRBD2 (6 bases). The CDR3 sequence is 13 residues long. Trimming pared 7 bases from V and 2 bases from J, leaving 12 bases between. From germline, CDR1 is SQVTM and CDR2 ANQGSEA. In nucleotides, the CDR3 is TGCAGCGGATCCGGGACTCCCTACAATGAGCAGTTCTTC. This sequence encodes CSGSGTPYNEQFF.

The chain carries TRBV30 and TRBJ1-5; TRBD1 is a possible D gene (6 bases). The CDR3 sequence is 13 residues long. Germline CDR1 reads GTSNPN; CDR2 reads SVGIG (reference sequence). Trimming stripped 7 bases from V and 0 bases from J, with 10 bases between. The CDR3 nucleotides are TGTGCCTTAGGCAGGGGTAGCAATCAGCCCCAGCATTTT. Amino acids: CALGRGSNQPQHF.

The V call is TRBV11-2, the J call TRBJ2-2, with D unresolved. Trimming cost V 1 base and J 10 bases, with 7 bases left between them. The CDR3 loop spans 12 amino acids. The V gene's germline CDR1 is SGHAT and CDR2 FQNNGV. The CDR3 region has the DNA TGTGCCAGCAGCTTAGGAGGCCTGGAGCTGTTTTTT. As protein: CASSLGGLELFF.

The chain recombines TRBV27 with TRBJ2-5, with 9 positions matching TRBD1. CDR1 and CDR2 (germline): MNHEY, SMNVEV (reference sequence). CDR3 size: 14 residues. The V gene end was trimmed by 6 bases and the J gene end by 1 base; junction bases not matched to a gene: 3. The CDR3 DNA follows: TGTGCCAGCAGAAGGGACAGGGTCCAAGAGACCCAGTACTTC. This translates into CASRRDRVQETQYF.

This clone was found a few times. CDR3 bases: TGTGCCAGCAGCCAAGATATGGGACTAGCGGTTGAGGGGGAGCAGTACTTC. This gives the protein CASSQDMGLAVEGEQYF. The chain uses TRBV4-2 and TRBJ2-7; 11 bases are shared with TRBD2. CDR1 is LGHNA, CDR2 YNFKEQ, per germline. The CDR3 is 17 amino acids. V shed 0 bases, J shed 7 bases, and the junction held 11 bases outside the gene matches.

The chain employs TRBV25-1 and TRBJ1-1; TRBD1 aligns across 9 bases. The CDR3 consists of 18 residues. V dropped 3 bases and J dropped 1; count of bases not matched to a gene: 12. Germline V lookup: CDR1 MGHDK, CDR2 SYGVNS. DNA of the CDR3: TGTGCCAGCAGTGATAACAGGGGGCGCCTCCCAGCGAACACTGAAGCTTTCTTT. It specifies CASSDNRGRLPANTEAFF.

J is TRBJ2-7 and V is TRBV4-3, with 9 bases that match TRBD2. Germline loops: CDR1 LGHNA, CDR2 YSLEER. The CDR3 runs 16 residues. With V trimmed by 0 bases and J by 7 bases, 10 bases remained unmatched. This CDR3 reads CASSQDWTSDWWEQYF. CDR3 DNA sequence: TGCGCCAGCAGCCAAGATTGGACTAGCGACTGGTGGGAGCAGTACTTC.

V gene TRBV28 combines with J gene TRBJ2-7, with 7 bases identical to TRBD1. Germline CDR1 reads MDHEN; CDR2 reads SYDVKM. This CDR3 has 12 amino acids. The trim removed 8 bases at V and 2 bases at J, leaving 3 bases unmatched. The CDR3 DNA sequence: TGTGCCAGCTGTACAGGGGCCTACGAGCAGTACTTC. Amino acids: CASCTGAYEQYF.

The chain combines TRBV10-3 with TRBJ1-3; maybe TRBD1 (5 bases). This CDR3 contains 16 residues. Germline CDR1 reads ENHRY; CDR2 reads SYGVKD. V lost 6 bases and J 0 bases, leaving 15 bases between the germline ends. The CDR3 bases are TGTGCCATCAGGGGCTCCGGGGCCACCTCTGGAAACACCATATATTTT. It specifies CAIRGSGATSGNTIYF.

The chain links TRBV27 to TRBJ2-6, with D possibly matching TRBD2 (6 bases). The CDR3 extends over 17 amino acids. CDR1 MNHEY and CDR2 SMNVEV come from the germline V gene (reference sequence). V was trimmed by 8 bases and J by 4 bases, leaving 21 bases between them. The CDR3 is CASGPSGGFAGANVLTF. The CDR3 nucleotides read TGTGCCAGCGGGCCTTCCGGAGGGTTCGCCGGGGCCAACGTCCTGACTTTC.

The V and J genes are TRBV6-1 and TRBJ2-2, with 11 nucleotides matching TRBD1. Per germline, CDR1 MNHNS and CDR2 SASEGT. The CDR3 is made up of 15 amino acids. Trimming at V came to 6 bases and at J to 4 bases, leaving 4 bases not matched to a gene. DNA for the CDR3: TGTGCCAGCAGCGGACAGGGGGCCTTCACCGGGGAGCTGTTTTTT. Amino acids: CASSGQGAFTGELFF.